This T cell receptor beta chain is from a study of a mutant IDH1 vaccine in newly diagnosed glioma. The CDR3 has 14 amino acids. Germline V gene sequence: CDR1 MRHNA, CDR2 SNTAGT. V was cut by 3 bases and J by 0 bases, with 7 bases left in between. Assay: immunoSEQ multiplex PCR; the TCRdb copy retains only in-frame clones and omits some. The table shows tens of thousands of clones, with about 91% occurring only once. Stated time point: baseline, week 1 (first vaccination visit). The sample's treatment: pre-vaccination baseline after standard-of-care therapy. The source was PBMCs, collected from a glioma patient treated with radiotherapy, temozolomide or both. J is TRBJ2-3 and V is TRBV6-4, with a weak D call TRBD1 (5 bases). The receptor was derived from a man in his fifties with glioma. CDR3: CASSEQDSTDTQYF. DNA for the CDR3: TGTGCCAGCAGTGAACAGGACAGCACAGATACGCAGTATTTT.